This T cell receptor (beta chain) was captured by sequencing in a study of post-analysis software for immune sequencing data. On the study more broadly: Patients had relapsing-remitting, secondary progressive or progressive-relapsing multiple sclerosis; some lacked subtype.

On this clonotype itself: Its antigen remains unidentified.

Unique-molecular-identifier-tagged TCR beta cDNA libraries were used. cDNA molecules numbering roughly 0.5 million came from roughly 1 to 10 million T cells. TCRdb re-called the PCR reads with MiXCR, one entry per CDR3 protein. This sample yields 740,000 or so distinct CDR3 sequences, of which under 70% are seen a single time; 4.6% belongs to the top ten. Germline CDR1 is SGHRS and CDR2 is YFSETQ. The CDR3 is made up of 15 amino acids. Germline trimming cut 6 bases from V and 3 bases from J; bases unmatched to any gene: 11. The study, taken as a whole, reports: Multiple sclerosis patients showed significantly lower normalized Chao1 diversity than controls did. Among a few TRBV segments more frequent in patients than controls were TRBV5-6, TRBV5-1 and TRBV20-1. Pronounced co-clustering by F measure was evident among identically batched samples.

This sequence joins TRBV5-1 and TRBJ2-5; TRBD1 aligns across 7 bases. The clonotype comes from a girl aged 10 to 17 with multiple sclerosis. Sequenced sample: blood. As DNA, the CDR3 is TGCGCCAGCACCGGGGACAGACCCCTTAAAGAGACCCAGTACTTC. It yields the protein CASTGDRPLKETQYF. Based on the CDR3 plus reference TRBV5-1 and TRBJ2-5, the full variable domain is KAGVTQTPRYLIKTRGQQVTLSCSPISGHRSVSWYQQTPGQGLQFLFEYFSETQRNKGNFPGRFSGRQFSNSRSEMNVSTLELGDSALYLCASTGDRPLKETQYFGPGTRLLVL.